Below, 22 T cell receptor beta chains from the same sample are listed, as sequenced in a study of T cells after yellow fever vaccination. A single record per CDR3 protein comes from TCRdb applying MiXCR to the 5' RACE reads. The table records about 120,000 distinct CDR3 sequences, about 8.4% of them present only once. Sequencing used CD8+ T cells sorted from PBMCs, obtained on the day of the yellow fever booster vaccination. Receptor source: a man aged 18 to 35 who received the YFV17D yellow fever vaccine.

This rearrangement joins TRBV3-1 to TRBJ2-5; 7 bases match TRBD1. Unmatched junction bases numbered 16, after V lost 4 bases and J lost 2 bases. The CDR3 covers 18 residues. Germline CDR1 and CDR2: LGHDT and YNNKEL (reference sequence). DNA of the CDR3: TGTGCCAGCAGCCCCACCCTAGGGACAGAAAAAACACAAGAGACCCAGTACTTC. Amino acids: CASSPTLGTEKTQETQYF.

This clonotype was seen more than once but under ten times. This chain joins TRBV11-2 and TRBJ1-3; D call uncertain. Per the germline V gene, CDR1 is SGHAT and CDR2 is FQNNGV. The germline V and J ends were trimmed by 10 bases and 0 bases, with 13 bases remaining between them. There are 14 residues in the CDR3. The CDR3 reads CATRGGSSGNTIYF. CDR3 coding DNA: TGTGCCACCCGAGGAGGCTCCTCTGGAAACACCATATATTTT.

Only a few counts were recorded for this clonotype. This sequence joins TRBV2 and TRBJ2-3; 8 bases map to TRBD1. The length of the CDR3 is 14 residues. Germline V lookup: CDR1 SNHLY, CDR2 FYNNEI. J gave up 2 bases and V 6 bases, and 4 bases lay outside the gene matches. The CDR3 region is CASRTGDFTDTQYF. The CDR3 DNA reads as TGTGCCAGCAGGACAGGGGATTTCACAGATACGCAGTATTTT.

This sequence joins TRBV20-1 and TRBJ2-2; D gene ambiguous. Trimming cost V 1 base and J 2 bases, with 11 bases left between them. The CDR3 is made up of 15 amino acids. Per germline, CDR1 DFQATT and CDR2 SNEGSKA (reference sequence). CDR3 nucleotides: TGCAGTGCTAGAGTCGAGAACCGTAACACCGGGGAGCTGTTTTTT. This encodes CSARVENRNTGELFF.

A few counts support this clonotype. The J gene is TRBJ1-6, the V gene TRBV27; D may be TRBD1 (5 bases). Germline-derived CDR1 and CDR2 are MNHEY and SMNVEV (reference sequence). Trimming stripped 9 bases from V and 0 bases from J, with 15 bases between. This CDR3 is built from 16 residues. The CDR3 is CASSDSLSSYNSPLHF. The CDR3 coding sequence is TGTGCCAGTAGTGACAGCCTGAGCTCCTATAATTCACCCCTCCACTTT.

This clonotype appeared a single time. The chain joins TRBV6-2 or TRBV6-3 to TRBJ1-2; no firm D call. The CDR3 is 19 residues long. V dropped 7 bases and J dropped 9 bases, with 36 bases sitting between them. Germline V CDR1 and CDR2: MNHEY, SVGEGT. The DNA for the CDR3 is TGTGCCAGCACCCCACGGGAGGGAATAACTACTATGAGAGGCTTCCGCTACACCTTC. This gives the protein CASTPREGITTMRGFRYTF.

This clonotype was seen at least ten times. The chain is built from TRBV6-2 or TRBV6-3 and TRBJ2-7; D gene uncertain. CDR1 MNHEY and CDR2 SVGEGT come from the germline V gene. V was trimmed by 2 bases and J by 6 bases, leaving 8 bases between them. The CDR3 length is 12 residues. The CDR3 DNA sequence: TGTGCCAGCAGTTACGGTGTCTTCGAGCAGTACTTC. This codes for CASSYGVFEQYF.

Ten or more counts support this clonotype. The CDR3 region is CASSGGELFF. The CDR3 DNA reads TGTGCCAGCTCTGGCGGGGAGCTGTTTTTT. The chain has TRBV5-5 and TRBJ2-2; D remains unclear. V lost 7 bases and J 7 bases, leaving 5 bases between the germline ends. This CDR3 has 10 amino acids. From germline, CDR1 is SGHKS and CDR2 YYEKEE (reference sequence).

The genes are TRBV7-9 and TRBJ2-7; possible D gene TRBD2, 7 bases. This CDR3 has 15 amino acids. The ends were cut back, 5 bases at V and 2 bases at J, with 16 bases in the middle. Germline V gene sequence: CDR1 SEHNR, CDR2 FQNEAQ (reference sequence). The DNA for the CDR3 is TGTGCCAGCAGCCCAGGGGAGGGAACCCCCTACGAGCAGTACTTC. Its protein product is CASSPGEGTPYEQYF.

The V gene is TRBV4-2, the J gene TRBJ2-7; the match to TRBD2 covers 8 bases. CDR1 and CDR2 (germline): LGHNA, YNFKEQ. The CDR3 sequence is 14 residues long. With V trimmed by 3 bases and J by 4 bases, 5 bases remained unmatched. CDR3 DNA sequence: TGTGCCAGCAGCCAGGACCCGGGGGGGTACGAGCAGTACTTC. Translation gives CASSQDPGGYEQYF.

In this sample, this clonotype turned up a few times. The chain carries TRBV5-4 and TRBJ1-1; unclear D gene. The V end was cut by 0 bases, the J end by 3 bases, with 12 bases between. Germline lookup yields CDR1 SGHNT and CDR2 YYREEE (reference sequence). The CDR3 runs 15 residues. CDR3: CASSLAKSLDTEAFF. The CDR3 DNA is TGTGCCAGCAGCTTGGCCAAGTCCTTGGACACTGAAGCTTTCTTT.

J is TRBJ2-2 and V is TRBV12-3 or TRBV12-4, with D unresolved. CDR3 length equals 12 residues. The V and J ends lost 5 bases and 3 bases respectively, with 4 bases between them. DNA of the CDR3: TGTGCCAGCAGTGCGGACACCGGGGAGCTGTTTTTT. This sequence encodes CASSADTGELFF.

The CDR3 loop reads CASSPGTSSTDTQYF. The DNA of the CDR3 is TGTGCCAGCTCACCGGGAACCTCTAGCACAGATACGCAGTATTTT. The chain recombines TRBV18 with TRBJ2-3; D not resolved. Trimming took 3 bases from V and 0 from J, leaving 10 bases between them. The CDR3 spans 15 residues. Germline CDR1 is KGHSH and CDR2 is LQKENI. The full variable domain, in which reference TRBV18 and TRBJ2-3 provide the parts outside the CDR3, is NAGVMQNPRHLVRRRGQEARLRCSPMKGHSHVYWYRQLPEEGLKFMVYLQKENIIDESGMPKERFSAEFPKEGPSILRIQQVVRGDSAAYFCASSPGTSSTDTQYFGPGTRLTVL.

The CDR3, as DNA: TGCGCCAGCAGCTTCAGAGCGGGGGACACAGATACGCAGTATTTT. This gives the protein CASSFRAGDTDTQYF. The rearrangement uses TRBV5-1 and TRBJ2-3; 8 positions agree with TRBD2. CDR1 SGHRS and CDR2 YFSETQ come from the germline V gene. This CDR3 has 15 residues. After removal of 2 bases from V and 2 bases from J, the junction contained 4 bases not matched to a gene.

At least ten counts were recorded for this clonotype. The J gene is TRBJ2-6, the V gene TRBV4-1, with D uncertain. The CDR3 is made up of 15 amino acids. Germline values: CDR1 MGHRA, CDR2 YSYEKL. Trimming removed 0 bases at V and 1 base at J, with 4 bases between. The CDR3 coding sequence is TGCGCCAGCAGCCAAGAGGAGTCTGGGGCCAACGTCCTGACTTTC. Translating it yields CASSQEESGANVLTF.

This clonotype was counted ten times or more. The CDR3 protein is CAIRDPPYEQYF. CDR3 DNA sequence: TGTGCCATCCGGGACCCCCCCTACGAGCAGTACTTC. J is TRBJ2-7 and V is TRBV10-3, with D perhaps being TRBD1 or TRBD2 (5 bases each). CDR3 length: 12 amino acids. Trimming took off 8 bases at V and 2 bases at J, with 10 bases between the two ends. Germline V gives CDR1 ENHRY, CDR2 SYGVKD.

This clonotype has just a few counts. The chain joins TRBV2 to TRBJ1-4; D gene ambiguous. The CDR3 length is 15 residues. V was trimmed by 3 bases and J by 2 bases, leaving 10 bases between them. CDR1 and CDR2 from the germline V gene are SNHLY and FYNNEI. The CDR3 coding sequence is TGTGCCAGCAGTGACGACGGGTGGACTAATGAAAAACTGTTTTTT. It yields the protein CASSDDGWTNEKLFF.

Only a few counts were recorded for this clonotype. The chain couples TRBV4-3 to TRBJ2-1; the match to TRBD2 covers 8 bases. The germline gives CDR1 LGHNA, CDR2 YSLEER. CDR3 length equals 15 residues. Trimming cost V 0 bases and J 7 bases; bases outside gene matches: 5. In nucleotides, the CDR3 is TGCGCCAGCAGCCAAGATCGGGGGGGTAGGAATGAGCAGTTCTTC. Amino acid sequence: CASSQDRGGRNEQFF.

The chain links TRBV2 to TRBJ1-2; D gene ambiguous. Germline CDR1 SNHLY, CDR2 FYNNEI. This CDR3 has 12 amino acids. V gave up 8 bases and J gave up 4 bases, with 11 bases separating them. CDR3 sequence (DNA): TGTGCCAGCGAGGGTGGCCTCTATGGCTACACCTTC. Protein: CASEGGLYGYTF.

The chain employs TRBV20-1 and TRBJ1-2; D is undetermined. The V gene's germline CDR1 is DFQATT and CDR2 SNEGSKA (reference sequence). The CDR3 runs to 13 residues. V shed 3 bases and J shed 4 bases, with 12 bases lying between them. For the CDR3, the DNA is TGCAGTGCTAGGTCTGAGGGAGGCTATGGCTACACCTTC. Protein product: CSARSEGGYGYTF.

This clonotype came up many times. This chain joins TRBV11-2 and TRBJ2-7, with 9 bases lining up with TRBD2. The trim removed 5 bases at V and 0 bases at J, leaving 5 bases unmatched. Per the germline V gene, CDR1 is SGHAT and CDR2 is FQNNGV. The CDR3 has 15 amino acids. The CDR3 region has the DNA TGTGCCAGCAGCACAGCGGGGGGCCTCTCCTACGAGCAGTACTTC. Protein: CASSTAGGLSYEQYF.

On this clonotype itself: Mismatch with germline at one junction end may stem from a read error. The rearrangement joins TRBV27 to TRBJ2-1; unclear D gene. CDR3 length: 18 residues. Germline V gives CDR1 MNHEY, CDR2 SMNVEV (reference sequence). The CDR3 sequence: CTSSLPVTVGGYHNEQFF. In nucleotides, the CDR3 is TGCACCAGCAGTTTACCCGTTACGGTGGGCGGATACCACAATGAGCAGTTCTTC.